This T cell receptor beta chain comes out of a study of cytomegalovirus exposure and HLA in healthy donors. The wider study: Of around 400 genotyped donors, roughly 80% grouped in the Caucasian-associated ancestry cluster.

The PCR had 60 Vbeta and 13 Jbeta primers. Profiling relied on immunoSEQ multiplex PCR, and the TCRdb table lists in-frame clones only, not all of them. Of some 140,000 clones in the sample, about 61% were seen once. This clone was detected a few times. This clonotype was obtained from a woman aged 40 to 50 in good health and CMV-seronegative. Sequenced material: PBMCs.

The CDR3 loop is CASSYGLARRETQYF. CDR3 bases: TGTGCCAGCAGTTATGGGCTAGCTCGAAGAGAGACCCAGTACTTC. The chain combines TRBV6-9 with TRBJ2-5; D is possibly TRBD2 (5 bases). Trimming left V 2 bases short and J 4 bases short, with 14 bases between. Per germline, CDR1 MNHGY and CDR2 SVAAGI. This CDR3 has 15 amino acids.